This TCR beta chain was retrieved from a study of T-cell reconstitution after alpha-beta-depleted transplantation in children. The CDR3 is made up of 14 amino acids. From germline, CDR1 is MGHDK and CDR2 SYGVNS. V lost 4 bases to trimming and J lost 3 bases, with 10 bases between them. Preparation of the TCRbeta library used unique molecular identifiers. TCRdb analysed the PCR reads with MiXCR anew, one entry per CDR3 protein. This table holds approximately 390,000 distinct CDR3 sequences, roughly a tenth found once. This clonotype was observed a handful of times. This sequence was found in a human donor who donated a stem cell graft to a child with acute myeloid leukemia. The rearrangement uses TRBV25-1 and TRBJ2-4, with a possible D match to TRBD2 (6 bases). The sequencing here drew on PBMCs from the stem cell graft donor, taken from the stem cell graft. DNA for the CDR3: TGTGCCAGCAGTGGGAGGGGAAACAAAAACATTCAGTACTTC. This encodes CASSGRGNKNIQYF.